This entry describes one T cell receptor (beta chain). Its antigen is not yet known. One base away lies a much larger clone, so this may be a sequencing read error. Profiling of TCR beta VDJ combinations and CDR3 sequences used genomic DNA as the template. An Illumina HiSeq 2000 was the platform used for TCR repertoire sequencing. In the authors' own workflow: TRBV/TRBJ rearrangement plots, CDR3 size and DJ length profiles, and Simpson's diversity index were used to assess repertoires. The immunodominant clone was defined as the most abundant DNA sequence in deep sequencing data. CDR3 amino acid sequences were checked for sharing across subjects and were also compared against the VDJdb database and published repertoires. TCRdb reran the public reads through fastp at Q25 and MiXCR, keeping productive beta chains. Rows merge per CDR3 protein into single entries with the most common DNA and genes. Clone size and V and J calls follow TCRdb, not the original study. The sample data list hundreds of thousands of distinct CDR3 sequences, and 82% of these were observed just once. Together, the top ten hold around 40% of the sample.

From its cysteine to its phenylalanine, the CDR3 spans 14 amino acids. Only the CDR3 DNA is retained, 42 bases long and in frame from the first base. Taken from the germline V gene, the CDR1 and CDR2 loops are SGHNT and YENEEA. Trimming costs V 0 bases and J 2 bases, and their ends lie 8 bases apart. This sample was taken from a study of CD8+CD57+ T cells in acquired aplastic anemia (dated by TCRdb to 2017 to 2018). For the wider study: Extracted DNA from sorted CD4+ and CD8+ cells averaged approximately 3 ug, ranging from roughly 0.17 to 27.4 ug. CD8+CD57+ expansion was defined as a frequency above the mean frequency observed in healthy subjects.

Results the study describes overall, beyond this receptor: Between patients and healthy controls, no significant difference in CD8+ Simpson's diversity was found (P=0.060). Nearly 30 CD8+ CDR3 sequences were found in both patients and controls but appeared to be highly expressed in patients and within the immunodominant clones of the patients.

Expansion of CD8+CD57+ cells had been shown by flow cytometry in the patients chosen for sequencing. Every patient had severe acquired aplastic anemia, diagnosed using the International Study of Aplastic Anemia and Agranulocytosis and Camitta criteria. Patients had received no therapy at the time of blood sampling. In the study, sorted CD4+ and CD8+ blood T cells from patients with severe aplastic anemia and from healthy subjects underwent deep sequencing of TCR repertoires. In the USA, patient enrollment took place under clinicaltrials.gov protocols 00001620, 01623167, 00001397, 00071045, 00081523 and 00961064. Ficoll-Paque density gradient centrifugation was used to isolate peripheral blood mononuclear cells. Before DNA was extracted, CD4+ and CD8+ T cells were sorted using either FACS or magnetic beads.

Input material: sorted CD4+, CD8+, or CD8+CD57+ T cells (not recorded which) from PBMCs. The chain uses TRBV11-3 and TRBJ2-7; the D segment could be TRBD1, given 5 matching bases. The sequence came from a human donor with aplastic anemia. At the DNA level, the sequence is TGTGCCAGCAGCTTAGAGCTGACAGCCTACGAGCAGTACTTC. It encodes CASSLELTAYEQYF.